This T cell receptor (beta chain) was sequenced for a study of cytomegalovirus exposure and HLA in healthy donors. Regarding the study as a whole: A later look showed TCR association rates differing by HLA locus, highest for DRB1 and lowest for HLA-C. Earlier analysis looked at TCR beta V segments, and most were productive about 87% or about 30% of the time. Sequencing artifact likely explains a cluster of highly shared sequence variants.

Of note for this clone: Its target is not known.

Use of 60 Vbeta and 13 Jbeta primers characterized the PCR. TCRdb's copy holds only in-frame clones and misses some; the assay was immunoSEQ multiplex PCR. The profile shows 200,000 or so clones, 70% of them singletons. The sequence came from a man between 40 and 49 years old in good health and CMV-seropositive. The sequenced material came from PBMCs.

The CDR3 nucleotides are TGTGCCAGCAGCCTGACAGACAATGAGCAGTTCTTC. Protein: CASSLTDNEQFF. V is TRBV2 and J is TRBJ2-1; a possible D gene is TRBD1 (5 bases). CDR3 length: 12 amino acids. Germline V gives CDR1 SNHLY, CDR2 FYNNEI. Trimming pared 6 bases from V and 5 bases from J, leaving 8 bases between.